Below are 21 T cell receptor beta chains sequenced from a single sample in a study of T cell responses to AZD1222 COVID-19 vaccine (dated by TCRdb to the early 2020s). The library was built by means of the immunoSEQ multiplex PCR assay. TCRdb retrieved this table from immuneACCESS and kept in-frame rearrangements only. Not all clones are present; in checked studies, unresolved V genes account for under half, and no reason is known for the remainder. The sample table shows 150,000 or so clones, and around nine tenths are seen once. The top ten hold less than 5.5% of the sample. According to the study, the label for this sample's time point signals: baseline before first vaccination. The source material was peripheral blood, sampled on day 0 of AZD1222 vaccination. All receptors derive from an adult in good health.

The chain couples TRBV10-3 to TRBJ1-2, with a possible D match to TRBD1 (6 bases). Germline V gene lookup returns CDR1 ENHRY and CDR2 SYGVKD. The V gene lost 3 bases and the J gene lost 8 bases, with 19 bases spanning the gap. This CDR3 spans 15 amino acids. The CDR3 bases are TGTGCCATCAGTGACCCGTACGGAGGGGGGGAAGGCTACACCTTC. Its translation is CAISDPYGGGEGYTF.

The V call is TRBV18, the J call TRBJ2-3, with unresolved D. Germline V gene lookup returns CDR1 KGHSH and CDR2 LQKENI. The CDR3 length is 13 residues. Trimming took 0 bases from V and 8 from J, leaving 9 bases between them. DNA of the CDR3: TGTGCCAGCTCACCACCGGTAGAAGCTACGCAGTATTTT. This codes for CASSPPVEATQYF.

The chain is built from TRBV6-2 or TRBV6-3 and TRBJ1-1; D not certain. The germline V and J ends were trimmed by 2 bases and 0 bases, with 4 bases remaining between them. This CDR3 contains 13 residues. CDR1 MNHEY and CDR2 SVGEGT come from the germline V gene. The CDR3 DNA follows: TGTGCCAGCAGTTACAGGGTGAACACTGAAGCTTTCTTT. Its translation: CASSYRVNTEAFF.

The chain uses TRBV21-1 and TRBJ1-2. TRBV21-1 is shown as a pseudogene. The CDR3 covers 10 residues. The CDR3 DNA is TGTGCCAGCACCCTAGGGGGGCCATCCTTC. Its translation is CASTLGGPSF.

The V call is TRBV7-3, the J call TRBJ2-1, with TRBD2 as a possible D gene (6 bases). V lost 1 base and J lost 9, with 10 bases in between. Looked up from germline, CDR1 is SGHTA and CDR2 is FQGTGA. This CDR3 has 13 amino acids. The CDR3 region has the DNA TGTGCCAGCAGCTTAAGCGGGACGGGTGAGCAGTTCTTC. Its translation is CASSLSGTGEQFF.

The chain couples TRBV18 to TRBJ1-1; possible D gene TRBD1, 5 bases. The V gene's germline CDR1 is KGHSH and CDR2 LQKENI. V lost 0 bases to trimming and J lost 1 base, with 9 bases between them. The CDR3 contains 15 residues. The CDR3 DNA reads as TGTGCCAGCTCACCACCGGGGCGATCGAACACTGAAGCTTTCTTT. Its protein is CASSPPGRSNTEAFF. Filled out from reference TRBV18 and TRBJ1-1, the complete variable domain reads NAGVMQNPRHLVRRRGQEARLRCSPMKGHSHVYWYRQLPEEGLKFMVYLQKENIIDESGMPKERFSAEFPKEGPSILRIQQVVRGDSAAYFCASSPPGRSNTEAFFGQGTRLTVV.

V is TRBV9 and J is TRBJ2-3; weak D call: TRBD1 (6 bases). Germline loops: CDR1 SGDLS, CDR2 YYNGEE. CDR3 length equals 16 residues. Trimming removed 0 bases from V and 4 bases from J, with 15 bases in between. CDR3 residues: CASSVDSKGHSDTQYF. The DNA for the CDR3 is TGTGCCAGCAGCGTAGACTCTAAGGGACACTCAGATACGCAGTATTTT. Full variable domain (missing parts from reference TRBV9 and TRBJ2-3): DSGVTQTPKHLITATGQRVTLRCSPRSGDLSVYWYQQSLDQGLQFLIQYYNGEERAKGNILERFSAQQFPDLHSELNLSSLELGDSALYFCASSVDSKGHSDTQYFGPGTRLTVL.

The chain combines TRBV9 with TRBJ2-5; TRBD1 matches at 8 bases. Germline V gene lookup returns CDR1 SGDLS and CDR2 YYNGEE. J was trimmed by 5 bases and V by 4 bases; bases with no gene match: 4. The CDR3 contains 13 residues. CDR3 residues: CASSRTGMETQYF. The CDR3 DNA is TGTGCCAGCAGCCGGACAGGGATGGAGACCCAGTACTTC. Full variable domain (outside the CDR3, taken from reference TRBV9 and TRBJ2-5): DSGVTQTPKHLITATGQRVTLRCSPRSGDLSVYWYQQSLDQGLQFLIQYYNGEERAKGNILERFSAQQFPDLHSELNLSSLELGDSALYFCASSRTGMETQYFGPGTRLLVL.

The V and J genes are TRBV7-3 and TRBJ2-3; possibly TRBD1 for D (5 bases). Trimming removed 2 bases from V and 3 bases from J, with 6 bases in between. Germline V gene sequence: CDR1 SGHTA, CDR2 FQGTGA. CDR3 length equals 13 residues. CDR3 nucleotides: TGTGCCAGCAGCTTACCAGGGACAGATACGCAGTATTTT. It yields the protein CASSLPGTDTQYF.

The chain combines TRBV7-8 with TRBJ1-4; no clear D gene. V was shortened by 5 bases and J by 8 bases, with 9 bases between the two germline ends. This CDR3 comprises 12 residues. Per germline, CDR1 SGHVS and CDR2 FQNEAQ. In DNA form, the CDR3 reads TGTGCCAGCAGCCGATGGGGAGAAAAACTGTTTTTT. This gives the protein CASSRWGEKLFF.

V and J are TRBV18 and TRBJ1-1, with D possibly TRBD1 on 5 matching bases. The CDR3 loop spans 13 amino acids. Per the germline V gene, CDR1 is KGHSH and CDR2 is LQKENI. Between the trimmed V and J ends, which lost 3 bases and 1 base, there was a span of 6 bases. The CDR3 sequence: CASSPGGNTEAFF. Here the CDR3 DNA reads TGTGCCAGCTCACCCGGGGGGAACACTGAAGCTTTCTTT.

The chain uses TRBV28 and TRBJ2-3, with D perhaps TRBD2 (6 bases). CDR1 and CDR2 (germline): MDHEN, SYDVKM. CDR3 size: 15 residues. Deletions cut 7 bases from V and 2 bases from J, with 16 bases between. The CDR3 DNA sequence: TGTGCCAGCAAAAAAAGGGGAGGCAACACAGATACGCAGTATTTT. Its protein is CASKKRGGNTDTQYF.

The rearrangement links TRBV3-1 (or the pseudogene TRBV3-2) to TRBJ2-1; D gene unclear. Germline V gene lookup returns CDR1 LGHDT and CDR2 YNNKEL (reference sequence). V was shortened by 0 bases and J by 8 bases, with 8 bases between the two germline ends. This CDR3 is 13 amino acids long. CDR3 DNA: TGTGCCAGCAGCCAAGATCTTCTGGATGAGCAGTTCTTC. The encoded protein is CASSQDLLDEQFF.

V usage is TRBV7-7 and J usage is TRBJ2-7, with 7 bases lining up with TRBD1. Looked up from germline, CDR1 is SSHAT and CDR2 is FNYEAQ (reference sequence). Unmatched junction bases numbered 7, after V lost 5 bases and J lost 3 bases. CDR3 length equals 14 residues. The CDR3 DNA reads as TGTGCCAGCAGCCCACAGGGGTTTGGCTACGAGCAGTACTTC. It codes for CASSPQGFGYEQYF.

CDR3 DNA: TGTGCCAGCAGTGACGGGACTAGCGTCAATGAGCAGTTCTTC. This encodes CASSDGTSVNEQFF. This chain uses TRBV6-4 with TRBJ2-1; 10 nucleotides agree with TRBD2. This CDR3 has 14 amino acids. The V segment lost 2 bases and the J segment 6 bases; nucleotides outside the gene matches: 1. From germline, CDR1 is MRHNA and CDR2 SNTAGT.

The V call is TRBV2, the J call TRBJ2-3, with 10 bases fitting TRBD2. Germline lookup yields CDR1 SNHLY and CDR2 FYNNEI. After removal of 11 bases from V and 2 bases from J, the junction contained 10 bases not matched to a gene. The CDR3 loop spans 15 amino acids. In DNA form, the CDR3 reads TGTGCCCCCCGGGGGAGCGGGGGGGTCACAGATACGCAGTATTTT. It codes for CAPRGSGGVTDTQYF.

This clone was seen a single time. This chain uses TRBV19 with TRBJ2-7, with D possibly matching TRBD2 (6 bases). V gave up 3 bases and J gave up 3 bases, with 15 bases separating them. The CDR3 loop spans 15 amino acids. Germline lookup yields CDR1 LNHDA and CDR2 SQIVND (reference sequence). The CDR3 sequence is CASSMTASASYEQYF. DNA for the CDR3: TGTGCCAGTAGTATGACGGCTAGCGCGAGCTACGAGCAGTACTTC.

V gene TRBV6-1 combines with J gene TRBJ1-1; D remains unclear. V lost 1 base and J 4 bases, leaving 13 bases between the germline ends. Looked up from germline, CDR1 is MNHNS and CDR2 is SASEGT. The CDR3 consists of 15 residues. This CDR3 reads CASSEGGGVGTEAFF. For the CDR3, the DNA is TGTGCCAGCAGTGAAGGAGGAGGCGTCGGCACTGAAGCTTTCTTT.

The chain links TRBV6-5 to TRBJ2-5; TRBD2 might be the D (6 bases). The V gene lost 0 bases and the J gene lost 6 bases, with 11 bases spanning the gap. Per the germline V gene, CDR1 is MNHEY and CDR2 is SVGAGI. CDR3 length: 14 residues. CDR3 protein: CASSYSEGTKTQYF. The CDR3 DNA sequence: TGTGCCAGCAGTTACTCGGAGGGAACGAAGACCCAGTACTTC.

The CDR3 bases are TGTGCCGGACCAGGGGGGGCGTCGAACACCGGGGAGCTGTTTTTT. This encodes CAGPGGASNTGELFF. The rearrangement uses TRBV7-9 and TRBJ2-2, with D possibly called TRBD1 or TRBD2 (7 bases each). Per the germline V gene, CDR1 is SEHNR and CDR2 is FQNEAQ (reference sequence). This CDR3 contains 15 residues. The V end was cut by 11 bases, the J end by 0 bases, with 16 bases between.

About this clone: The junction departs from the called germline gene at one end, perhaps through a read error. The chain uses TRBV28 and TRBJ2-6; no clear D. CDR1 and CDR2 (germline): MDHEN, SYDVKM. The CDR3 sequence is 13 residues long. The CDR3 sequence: CASRLYGANVLTF. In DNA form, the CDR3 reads TGTGCCAGCAGGTTATACGGGGCCAACGTCCTGACTTTC.